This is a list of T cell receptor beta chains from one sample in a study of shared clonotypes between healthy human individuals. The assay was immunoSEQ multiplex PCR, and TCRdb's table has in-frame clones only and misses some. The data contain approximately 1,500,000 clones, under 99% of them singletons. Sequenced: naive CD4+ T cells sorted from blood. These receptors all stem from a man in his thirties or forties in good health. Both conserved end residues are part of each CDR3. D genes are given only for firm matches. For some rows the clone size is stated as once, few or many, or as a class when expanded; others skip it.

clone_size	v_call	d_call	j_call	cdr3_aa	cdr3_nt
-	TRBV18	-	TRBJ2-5	CASSLLGGAAQETQYF	TGTGCCAGCTCACTCCTGGGCGGGGCGGCTCAAGAGACCCAGTACTTC
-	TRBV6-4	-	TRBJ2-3	CASKKGEASDTQYF	TGTGCCAGCAAGAAGGGAGAGGCTTCGGATACGCAGTATTTT
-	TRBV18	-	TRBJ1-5	CASSPITVGQGDQPQHF	TGTGCCAGCTCACCCATTACCGTTGGGCAGGGCGATCAGCCCCAGCATTTT
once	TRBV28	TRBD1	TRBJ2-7	CASSSPRDRATYEQYF	TGTGCCAGCAGTTCCCCGCGGGACAGGGCTACCTACGAGCAGTACTTC
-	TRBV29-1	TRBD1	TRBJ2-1	CSTGQGMSTGNEQFF	TGCAGCACGGGACAGGGGATGAGCACGGGAAATGAGCAGTTCTTC
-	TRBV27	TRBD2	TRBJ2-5	CASSARWREGSETQYF	TGTGCCAGCAGTGCCCGATGGCGGGAGGGCTCGGAGACCCAGTACTTC
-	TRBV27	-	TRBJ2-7	CASRDSAGTANYEQYF	TGTGCCAGCAGGGATTCCGCCGGGACGGCGAACTACGAGCAGTACTTC
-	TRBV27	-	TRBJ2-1	CASSPPDRREQFF	TGTGCCAGCAGTCCCCCGGACCGCAGGGAGCAGTTCTTC
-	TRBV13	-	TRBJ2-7	CASSHLTGTAYEQYF	TGTGCCAGCAGCCATTTAACGGGAACGGCCTACGAGCAGTACTTC
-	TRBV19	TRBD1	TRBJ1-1	CASSMGQDTEAFF	TGTGCCAGTAGTATGGGACAGGACACTGAAGCTTTCTTT
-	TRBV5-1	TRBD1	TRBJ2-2	CASRREGAWGGELFF	TGCGCCAGCAGAAGAGAGGGGGCCTGGGGCGGGGAGCTGTTTTTT
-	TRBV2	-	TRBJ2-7	CASSRQVGGVFGQYF	TGTGCCAGCAGTCGACAGGTCGGAGGGGTTTTTGGGCAGTACTTC
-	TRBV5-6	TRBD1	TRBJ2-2	CASSRGQGANTGELFF	TGTGCCAGCAGTCGAGGACAGGGCGCGAACACCGGGGAGCTGTTTTTT
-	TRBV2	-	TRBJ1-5	CASSEEAAGNQPQHF	TGTGCCAGCAGTGAAGAGGCAGCCGGCAATCAGCCCCAGCATTTT
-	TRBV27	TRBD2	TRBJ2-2	CASSLLAGDTGELFF	TGTGCCAGCAGCCTACTAGCGGGAGACACCGGGGAGCTGTTTTTT
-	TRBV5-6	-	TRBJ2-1	CASSLIDNEQFF	TGTGCCAGCAGCTTGATTGACAATGAGCAGTTCTTC
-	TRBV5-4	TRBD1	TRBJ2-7	CASSLLQGAVSYEQYF	TGTGCCAGCAGCTTGCTACAGGGGGCGGTTTCCTACGAGCAGTACTTC
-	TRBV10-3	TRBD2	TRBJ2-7	CAISDISGTRAWEQYF	TGTGCCATCAGTGATATATCCGGGACTAGAGCTTGGGAGCAGTACTTC
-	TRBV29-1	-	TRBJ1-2	CSVASANGYTF	TGCAGCGTCGCCAGCGCCAATGGCTACACCTTC
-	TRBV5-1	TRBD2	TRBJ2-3	CASSLVSGSDTQYF	TGCGCCAGCAGCTTGGTTAGCGGGAGTGATACGCAGTATTTT
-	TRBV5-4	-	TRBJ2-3	CASSTRPHSTDTQYF	TGTGCCAGCAGCACACGACCCCACAGCACAGATACGCAGTATTTT
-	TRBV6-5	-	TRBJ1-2	CASSYSGRGGYGYTF	TGTGCCAGCAGTTACTCGGGACGGGGTGGCTATGGCTACACCTTC
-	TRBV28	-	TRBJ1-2	CASSFLNPYGYTF	TGTGCCAGCAGTTTCCTCAATCCCTATGGCTACACCTTC
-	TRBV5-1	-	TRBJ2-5	CASSLVVGKETQYF	TGCGCCAGCAGCTTGGTTGTGGGCAAAGAGACCCAGTACTTC
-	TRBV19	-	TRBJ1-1	CASKWNKGTTEAFF	TGTGCCAGTAAGTGGAACAAAGGGACCACTGAAGCTTTCTTT
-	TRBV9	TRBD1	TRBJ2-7	CASSDRDRTSSYEQYF	TGTGCCAGCAGCGACCGGGACAGGACAAGCTCCTACGAGCAGTACTTC
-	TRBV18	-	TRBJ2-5	CASGLSRDIETQYF	TGTGCCAGCGGGCTTAGCCGGGACATAGAGACCCAGTACTTC
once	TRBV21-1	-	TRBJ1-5	CASSSPKGPRGNQPQHF	TGTGCCAGCAGCTCACCCAAGGGCCCGAGGGGCAATCAGCCCCAGCATTTT
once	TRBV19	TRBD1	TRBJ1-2	CASGLLTGGVNYGYTF	TGTGCCAGTGGGCTTCTGACAGGGGGAGTAAACTATGGCTACACCTTC
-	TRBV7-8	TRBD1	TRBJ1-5	CASSLARGTGEESRGNQPQHF	TGTGCCAGCAGCTTAGCGCGGGGGACAGGGGAGGAGTCGAGAGGCAATCAGCCCCAGCATTTT
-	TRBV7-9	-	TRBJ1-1	CASSLEVTEAFF	TGTGCCAGCAGCTTAGAGGTGACTGAAGCTTTCTTT
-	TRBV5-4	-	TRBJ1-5	CASSFGPNQPQHF	TGTGCCAGCAGCTTCGGGCCCAATCAGCCCCAGCATTTT
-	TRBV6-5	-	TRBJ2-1	CASSYLSAVHEQFF	TGTGCCAGCAGTTACCTCAGTGCAGTTCATGAGCAGTTCTTC
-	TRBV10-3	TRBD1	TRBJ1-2	CAISEQGEGYGYTF	TGTGCCATCAGTGAGCAGGGGGAAGGCTATGGCTACACCTTC
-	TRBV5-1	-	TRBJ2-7	CASSLASNPPQSEQYF	TGCGCCAGCAGCTTGGCCAGTAACCCCCCCCAGTCCGAGCAGTACTTC
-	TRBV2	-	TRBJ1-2	CASRPPGTAHDYGYTF	TGTGCCAGCAGACCCCCGGGAACAGCCCACGACTATGGCTACACCTTC
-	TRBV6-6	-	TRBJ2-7	CASSYRQERKQYF	TGTGCCAGCAGTTACCGACAGGAGAGAAAGCAGTACTTC
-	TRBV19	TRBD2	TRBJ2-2	CASIPPAGVGTGELFF	TGTGCCAGTATACCCCCAGCGGGAGTAGGCACCGGGGAGCTGTTTTTT
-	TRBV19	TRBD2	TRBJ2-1	CASSREDYNEQFF	TGTGCCAGTAGTCGGGAGGATTACAATGAGCAGTTCTTC
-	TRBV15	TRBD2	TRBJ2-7	CATSRGGSSYEQYF	TGTGCCACCAGCAGAGGCGGGAGCTCCTACGAGCAGTACTTC